Below are 30 T cell receptor beta chains sequenced from a single sample in a study of blood T cell repertoires in COVID-19. Profiled with immunoSEQ multiplex PCR; TCRdb holds only in-frame clones, not every one. In the table there are about 140,000 clones, roughly 80% of which are singletons. Input material: peripheral blood. These receptors originate from a woman aged 80 or over with acute or convalescent COVID-19.

This clone was recorded once. This sequence joins TRBV7-2 and TRBJ2-1, with D perhaps TRBD2 (5 bases). The germline V and J ends were trimmed by 2 bases and 10 bases, with 18 bases remaining between them. CDR3 length: 15 amino acids. Germline lookup yields CDR1 SGHTA and CDR2 FQGNSA. This chain's CDR3 is CASSLLSGSWGEQFF. DNA for the CDR3: TGTGCCAGCAGCTTACTGAGCGGATCATGGGGAGAGCAGTTCTTC.

The V gene is TRBV5-5, the J gene TRBJ1-2, with 9 bases lining up with TRBD1. The ends lost 0 bases at V and 5 bases at J; junction bases unmatched: 8. This CDR3 has 16 residues. Germline lookup yields CDR1 SGHKS and CDR2 YYEKEE (reference sequence). The CDR3 DNA reads TGTGCCAGCAGCTTGGGGCCAACAGGGGGCGGTTATGGCTACACCTTC. Encoded protein: CASSLGPTGGGYGYTF.

This clone is a singleton in its sample. The chain carries TRBV6-5 and TRBJ1-1, with no clear D. V shed 0 bases and J shed 0 bases, with 2 bases lying between them. Germline V gene lookup returns CDR1 MNHEY and CDR2 SVGAGI. This CDR3 region has 13 residues. CDR3 coding DNA: TGTGCCAGCAGTTACTCCGTGAACACTGAAGCTTTCTTT. Translation: CASSYSVNTEAFF.

The V and J genes are TRBV24-1 and TRBJ2-7, with 7 nucleotides matching TRBD1. Germline V CDR1 and CDR2: KGHDR, SFDVKD. There are 14 residues in the CDR3. The trim removed 0 bases at V and 12 bases at J, leaving 10 bases unmatched. CDR3 in amino acids: CATSDLGTEVGAYF. DNA for the CDR3: TGTGCCACCAGTGATTTGGGGACAGAGGTTGGGGCGTACTTC.

This sequence joins TRBV2 and TRBJ1-3; D is perhaps TRBD1 (5 bases). The CDR3 runs to 16 residues. Germline V gene lookup returns CDR1 SNHLY and CDR2 FYNNEI. The ends were cut back, 3 bases at V and 5 bases at J, with 17 bases in the middle. The CDR3 bases are TGTGCCAGCAGTGAGAGTCCCCAGGGTTGGAGAAACACCATATATTTT. This translates into CASSESPQGWRNTIYF. The whole variable domain, filled in from reference TRBV2 and TRBJ1-3, reads EPEVTQTPSHQVTQMGQEVILRCVPISNHLYFYWYRQILGQKVEFLVSFYNNEISEKSEIFDDQFSVERPDGSNFTLKIRSTKLEDSAMYFCASSESPQGWRNTIYFGEGSWLTVV.

This clone was detected only once. The chain uses TRBV5-1 and TRBJ2-7; perhaps TRBD1 as D (6 bases). V was cut by 0 bases and J by 7 bases, with 11 bases left in between. This CDR3 comprises 13 residues. CDR1 is SGHRS and CDR2 is YFSETQ in the germline V gene. CDR3 DNA: TGCGCCAGCAGCTTGGACAGGGCGTGGGAGCAGTACTTC. Translation gives CASSLDRAWEQYF.

This chain uses TRBV7-9 with TRBJ1-5, with a possible D match to TRBD1 (5 bases). CDR1 is SEHNR, CDR2 FQNEAQ, per germline (reference sequence). The ends were cut back, 1 base at V and 3 bases at J, with 13 bases in the middle. The CDR3 is 16 amino acids. CDR3 loop: CASSLEGVGHNQPQHF. The CDR3 DNA reads TGTGCCAGCAGCTTAGAAGGGGTGGGTCACAATCAGCCCCAGCATTTT.

The chain recombines TRBV21-1 with TRBJ2-1; TRBD2 is the table's D call, not checked against the DNA. TRBV21-1 is annotated as a pseudogene. The CDR3 totals 16 residues. The CDR3 DNA reads TGTGCCAGCAGCAAAGCCGGGACTAGGCTCTACAATGAGCAGTTCTTC. It is translated as CASSKAGTRLYNEQFF.

The genes are TRBV5-1 and TRBJ1-1; 7 bases agree with TRBD1. The CDR3 has 14 residues. Looked up from germline, CDR1 is SGHRS and CDR2 is YFSETQ. J lost 1 base, V lost 5 bases, and 5 bases had no gene match. The CDR3 loop reads CASSPGTANTEAFF. CDR3 nucleotides: TGCGCCAGCAGTCCCGGGACAGCGAACACTGAAGCTTTCTTT.

This sequence joins TRBV4-1 and TRBJ1-3; D uncertain. Trimming took 0 bases from V and 0 from J, leaving 9 bases between them. The CDR3 runs to 16 residues. CDR1 is MGHRA and CDR2 is YSYEKL in the germline V gene. The chain's CDR3 is CASSQDFPNSGNTIYF. The CDR3 DNA follows: TGCGCCAGCAGCCAAGATTTCCCCAACTCTGGAAACACCATATATTTT.

The gene calls are TRBV27 and TRBJ1-2, with TRBD1 identical over 10 bases. The J segment lost 1 base and the V segment lost 4 bases, leaving 9 bases of the junction unmatched. CDR3 length: 17 amino acids. CDR1 MNHEY and CDR2 SMNVEV come from the germline V gene (reference sequence). CDR3: CASSSLDRGDLNYGYTF. The CDR3 DNA follows: TGTGCCAGCAGTTCCCTGGACAGGGGGGACCTTAACTATGGCTACACCTTC.

The gene calls are TRBV28 and TRBJ2-2, with TRBD1 as a possible D gene (7 bases). Germline V gene lookup returns CDR1 MDHEN and CDR2 SYDVKM. V lost 7 bases and J lost 5, with 20 bases in between. The CDR3 extends over 16 amino acids. Written as DNA, the CDR3 is TGTGCCAGCACGTCCCCTGGCAGGGGGGTAACCGGGGAGCTGTTTTTT. Residues: CASTSPGRGVTGELFF. Together with reference TRBV28 and TRBJ2-2, the CDR3 gives the full variable domain: DVKVTQSSRYLVKRTGEKVFLECVQDMDHENMFWYRQDPGLGLRLIYFSYDVKMKEKGDIPEGYSVSREKKERFSLILESASTNQTSMYLCASTSPGRGVTGELFFGEGSRLTVL.

The DNA of the CDR3 is TGTGCCAGTAGTACCTCCCTATCCGGGGAGCTGTTTTTT. Translated: CASSTSLSGELFF. The chain combines TRBV19 with TRBJ2-2, with D uncertain. Deletions cut 4 bases from V and 6 bases from J, with 9 bases between. CDR3 length: 13 residues. The germline V gene encodes CDR1 LNHDA and CDR2 SQIVND (reference sequence).

The chain carries TRBV19 and TRBJ1-5; 7 bases align to TRBD1. The CDR3 has 16 residues. Germline V gene lookup returns CDR1 LNHDA and CDR2 SQIVND (reference sequence). The V segment lost 1 base and the J segment 5 bases; nucleotides outside the gene matches: 8. In DNA form, the CDR3 reads TGTGCCAGTAGTATAGTGGGCAGGGGGAGTTATCAGCCCCAGCATTTT. Its translation: CASSIVGRGSYQPQHF.

This chain links TRBV19 with TRBJ1-5, with 9 positions matching TRBD1. Germline CDR1 reads LNHDA; CDR2 reads SQIVND (reference sequence). Trimming at V came to 5 bases and at J to 6 bases, leaving 8 bases not matched to a gene. This CDR3 is 15 amino acids long. The CDR3 nucleotides read TGTGCCAGTAGTCAGGGACAGGGCTTGATTCAGCCCCAGCATTTT. It is translated as CASSQGQGLIQPQHF.

This clone was seen only a few times. The chain is built from TRBV19 and TRBJ2-1, with 7 bases fitting TRBD2. Germline V gene data show CDR1 as LNHDA and CDR2 as SQIVND (reference sequence). V gave up 5 bases and J gave up 9 bases; unmatched junction bases: 7. The CDR3 consists of 13 residues. The CDR3 reads CASSWQGGFEQFF. Here the CDR3 DNA reads TGTGCCAGTAGTTGGCAGGGAGGGTTTGAGCAGTTCTTC.

This clone turned up a few times. V and J are TRBV19 and TRBJ2-1; 14 nucleotides align to TRBD2. Germline CDR1 is LNHDA and CDR2 is SQIVND (reference sequence). Unmatched junction bases numbered 5, after V lost 5 bases and J lost 8 bases. The CDR3 consists of 15 residues. In DNA form, the CDR3 reads TGTGCCAGTAGTCCCAGGGGACTAGCGGGAGATGAGCAGTTCTTC. It encodes CASSPRGLAGDEQFF.

The V gene is TRBV5-1, the J gene TRBJ1-2; no definite D call. V was clipped by 0 bases and J by 6 bases, with 9 bases between them. The CDR3 length is 13 residues. Germline V gene data show CDR1 as SGHRS and CDR2 as YFSETQ. This CDR3 is CASSLARMNGYTF. The CDR3 DNA reads TGCGCCAGCAGCTTGGCCAGGATGAATGGCTACACCTTC.

V and J are TRBV28 and TRBJ2-5; 7 nucleotides agree with TRBD2. V gave up 5 bases and J gave up 4 bases; unmatched junction bases: 7. Germline V gives CDR1 MDHEN, CDR2 SYDVKM. The CDR3 spans 14 residues. CDR3 sequence (DNA): TGTGCCAGCAGTCCGCGGGGGTGGAGAGAGACCCAGTACTTC. Its protein is CASSPRGWRETQYF.

V and J are TRBV10-3 and TRBJ1-5; 7 bases map to TRBD1. Per germline, CDR1 ENHRY and CDR2 SYGVKD. This CDR3 spans 17 amino acids. V was pared by 0 bases and J by 1 base, with 6 bases of the junction left unmatched. The CDR3 sequence: CAISESGDSPSNQPQHF. The CDR3 region has the DNA TGTGCCATCAGTGAGTCAGGGGACAGCCCCAGCAATCAGCCCCAGCATTTT.

V usage is TRBV9 and J usage is TRBJ1-6; TRBD1 matches at 9 bases. V gave up 4 bases and J gave up 7 bases; unmatched junction bases: 6. The germline V gene has CDR1 SGDLS and CDR2 YYNGEE. This CDR3 contains 15 residues. CDR3 DNA sequence: TGTGCCAGCAGCCCGGGACAGGGAGGCAATTCACCCCTCCACTTT. As protein: CASSPGQGGNSPLHF.

This clone has just a few counts. The V and J genes are TRBV27 and TRBJ1-2; TRBD1 aligns across 8 bases. Germline-derived CDR1 and CDR2 are MNHEY and SMNVEV (reference sequence). Losses at the gene ends were 4 bases for V and 8 bases for J; bases not matched to a gene: 12. This CDR3 spans 15 amino acids. CDR3: CASSSPYQGAVGYTF. CDR3 nucleotide sequence: TGTGCCAGCAGTTCCCCTTACCAGGGGGCGGTGGGCTACACCTTC.

This clone appeared a single time. The V gene is TRBV13, the J gene TRBJ2-1; 7 bases are shared with TRBD2. The V segment lost 0 bases and the J segment 5 bases; nucleotides outside the gene matches: 7. CDR1 and CDR2 (germline): PRHDT, FYEKMQ (reference sequence). This CDR3 is 16 amino acids long. The CDR3 DNA is TGTGCCAGCAGCTTAGGCCGTGGTCGGGGGGACAATGAGCAGTTCTTC. It is translated as CASSLGRGRGDNEQFF.

The chain has TRBV5-4 and TRBJ1-1; D remains unclear. Germline loops: CDR1 SGHNT, CDR2 YYREEE (reference sequence). The CDR3 is 13 residues long. The V and J ends lost 4 bases and 4 bases respectively, with 11 bases between them. The CDR3 protein is CASSQQRGTEAFF. In DNA, the CDR3 is TGTGCCAGCAGCCAACAGCGGGGCACTGAAGCTTTCTTT.

This clone came up a few times. This rearrangement joins TRBV6-5 to TRBJ1-5; TRBD1 might be the D (5 bases). The CDR3 has 14 amino acids. Germline-derived CDR1 and CDR2 are MNHEY and SVGAGI. Trimming shortened V by 6 bases and J by 2 bases, and 11 bases separated the two germline ends. CDR3 residues: CASRRRAGNQPQHF. The CDR3 coding sequence is TGTGCCAGCAGACGCAGGGCGGGCAATCAGCCCCAGCATTTT.

This chain connects TRBV19 to TRBJ1-3; no reliable D call. Germline V lookup: CDR1 LNHDA, CDR2 SQIVND (reference sequence). CDR3 length: 16 residues. V shed 5 bases and J shed 4 bases, with 18 bases lying between them. As DNA, the CDR3 is TGTGCCAGTAGTCCCCCGGCGGAGTTGAGAGGAAACACCATATATTTT. This gives the protein CASSPPAELRGNTIYF.

This clone showed up just once. This specimen includes other DNA sequences encoding the same CDR3. The chain employs TRBV18 and TRBJ1-3; maybe TRBD1 (5 bases). Trimming removed 4 bases from V and 0 bases from J, with 13 bases in between. Germline CDR1 is KGHSH and CDR2 is LQKENI. The CDR3 is made up of 16 amino acids. Written as DNA, the CDR3 is TGTGCCAGCTCACACTCTGACAGCAACTCTGGAAACACCATATATTTT. It specifies CASSHSDSNSGNTIYF.

This clone showed up just a few times. The gene calls are TRBV5-1 and TRBJ1-5, with D unresolved. The V gene lost 0 bases and the J gene lost 1 base, with 5 bases spanning the gap. Germline values: CDR1 SGHRS, CDR2 YFSETQ. This CDR3 contains 14 residues. CDR3 protein: CASSLAGSNQPQHF. The DNA of the CDR3 is TGCGCCAGCAGCTTGGCCGGGAGCAATCAGCCCCAGCATTTT. Filled out from reference TRBV5-1 and TRBJ1-5, the complete variable domain reads KAGVTQTPRYLIKTRGQQVTLSCSPISGHRSVSWYQQTPGQGLQFLFEYFSETQRNKGNFPGRFSGRQFSNSRSEMNVSTLELGDSALYLCASSLAGSNQPQHFGDGTRLSIL.

J is TRBJ1-3 and V is TRBV2; D remains unclear. This CDR3 contains 16 residues. Germline V gives CDR1 SNHLY, CDR2 FYNNEI. V was clipped by 10 bases and J by 0 bases, with 19 bases between them. CDR3 sequence (DNA): TGTGCCATCGAGGGATGGCACCCGAGCTCTGGAAACACCATATATTTT. Its protein product is CAIEGWHPSSGNTIYF.

This clone was seen more than once but under ten times. The chain has TRBV5-1 and TRBJ2-7; no firm D call. There are 13 residues in the CDR3. Trimming took off 0 bases at V and 2 bases at J, with 6 bases between the two ends. In germline, CDR1 is SGHRS, CDR2 YFSETQ. This CDR3 is CASSLETAYEQYF. The CDR3 DNA follows: TGCGCCAGCAGCTTGGAGACTGCCTACGAGCAGTACTTC.